Each of the 25 T cell receptor beta chains below was sequenced from the same sample in a study of CD8 T cells in Susac syndrome. The authors reverse transcribed about 0.5 to 1 ug RNA with random hexamers. TCRdb fed the immunoSEQ multiplex PCR reads into MiXCR, producing one record per CDR3 protein. The sample holds 150,000 to 200,000 distinct CDR3 sequences, 94% seen once. Sequenced material: CD4+ T cells from PBMCs. All receptors come from a human donor with Susac syndrome.

The chain has TRBV20-1 and TRBJ1-1, with 8 bases lining up with TRBD1. This CDR3 has 14 amino acids. With V trimmed by 3 bases and J by 3 bases, 6 bases remained unmatched. Germline loops: CDR1 DFQATT, CDR2 SNEGSKA (reference sequence). The CDR3 here is CSARQGAGDTEAFF. The CDR3 nucleotides read TGCAGTGCTAGGCAGGGGGCCGGCGACACTGAAGCTTTCTTT.

In this sample, this clonotype turned up a few times. The V call is TRBV5-4, the J call TRBJ2-3; unclear D gene. The CDR3 sequence is 15 residues long. V was pared by 5 bases and J by 0 bases, with 13 bases between. Looked up from germline, CDR1 is SGHNT and CDR2 is YYREEE (reference sequence). In DNA, the CDR3 is TGTGCCAGCAGGGGCTTTCTTACTAGCACAGATACGCAGTATTTT. It translates to CASRGFLTSTDTQYF.

The V and J genes are TRBV20-1 and TRBJ2-1; the match to TRBD2 covers 14 bases. J was trimmed by 6 bases and V by 5 bases; bases with no gene match: 9. CDR1 is DFQATT and CDR2 is SNEGSKA in the germline V gene (reference sequence). This CDR3 spans 16 amino acids. CDR3 in amino acids: CSAPRLAGGAFNEQFF. The CDR3, as DNA: TGCAGTGCTCCTCGACTAGCGGGGGGGGCCTTCAATGAGCAGTTCTTC.

This chain links TRBV6-6 with TRBJ2-3; D is unresolved. The CDR3 loop spans 13 amino acids. The ends were cut back, 5 bases at V and 2 bases at J, with 8 bases in the middle. Germline V gene lookup returns CDR1 MNHNY and CDR2 SVGAGI (reference sequence). This CDR3 is CASSVLNTDTQYF. The CDR3 DNA reads as TGTGCCAGCAGTGTACTAAACACAGATACGCAGTATTTT.

This sequence joins TRBV30 and TRBJ2-3; 16 nucleotides agree with TRBD2. Germline V lookup: CDR1 GTSNPN, CDR2 SVGIG (reference sequence). After removal of 3 bases from V and 3 bases from J, the junction contained 12 bases not matched to a gene. The CDR3 consists of 19 residues. The CDR3 nucleotides read TGTGCCTGGAGCCCGGGACTAGCGGGGGGGCCGGCGTTAACAGATACGCAGTATTTT. Protein product: CAWSPGLAGGPALTDTQYF.

The chain carries TRBV19 and TRBJ1-2; 7 nucleotides match TRBD1. The V gene end was trimmed by 10 bases and the J gene end by 2 bases; junction bases not matched to a gene: 4. Germline CDR1 LNHDA, CDR2 SQIVND (reference sequence). The CDR3 runs 12 residues. The chain's CDR3 is CATETGNYGYTF. The CDR3 DNA sequence: TGTGCCACAGAGACAGGGAACTATGGCTACACCTTC.

J is TRBJ1-2 and V is TRBV6-5; D gene unclear. The V gene's germline CDR1 is MNHEY and CDR2 SVGAGI. V was clipped by 6 bases and J by 3 bases, with 14 bases between them. There are 14 residues in the CDR3. In nucleotides, the CDR3 is TGTGCCAGCAGCTCGGGATGGCGGGACTATGGCTACACCTTC. Its protein product is CASSSGWRDYGYTF.

This clonotype was recorded only once. The V gene is TRBV6-5, the J gene TRBJ2-3; the D call may be TRBD1 or TRBD2 (5 bases each). Trimming stripped 4 bases from V and 5 bases from J, with 13 bases between. CDR1 and CDR2 from the germline V gene are MNHEY and SVGAGI. The CDR3 is 14 amino acids. CDR3 nucleotide sequence: TGTGCCAGCAGTTGGCAGGGAGAAGGAGATACGCAGTATTTT. Translation: CASSWQGEGDTQYF.

This sequence joins TRBV12-3 or TRBV12-4 and TRBJ1-4; D not certain. V lost 8 bases, J lost 0 bases, and 7 bases lay in between. The CDR3 has 13 residues. CDR3: CASGRTTNEKLFF. The DNA for the CDR3 is TGTGCCAGCGGGCGGACAACTAATGAAAAACTGTTTTTT.

This clonotype was detected only once. The chain uses TRBV24-1 and TRBJ2-5; D gene unclear. CDR1 is KGHDR and CDR2 is SFDVKD in the germline V gene. V was pared by 4 bases and J by 5 bases, with 16 bases between. The CDR3 extends over 15 amino acids. The CDR3 DNA is TGTGCCACCAGTGACCCCAGGACCGACGGGGAGACCCAGTACTTC. The encoded protein is CATSDPRTDGETQYF.

The chain is built from TRBV11-2 and TRBJ2-1; D is uncertain. Germline V gene sequence: CDR1 SGHAT, CDR2 FQNNGV. The V end was cut by 0 bases, the J end by 9 bases, with 9 bases between. The CDR3 runs to 13 residues. CDR3 region: CASSLDLQIEQFF. CDR3 DNA: TGTGCCAGCAGCTTAGATCTGCAGATTGAGCAGTTCTTC.

This chain connects TRBV11-2 to TRBJ2-6, with 12 nucleotides matching TRBD1. This CDR3 contains 19 residues. Trimming cost V 4 bases and J 3 bases; bases outside gene matches: 10. Germline V gene sequence: CDR1 SGHAT, CDR2 FQNNGV. The CDR3 is CASSWPPGQGARGANVLTF. CDR3 DNA sequence: TGTGCCAGCAGCTGGCCCCCGGGACAGGGGGCGCGTGGGGCCAACGTCCTGACTTTC.

This chain connects TRBV20-1 to TRBJ1-6; TRBD1 matches at 10 bases. The germline V gene encodes CDR1 DFQATT and CDR2 SNEGSKA (reference sequence). The ends lost 8 bases at V and 10 bases at J; junction bases unmatched: 11. This CDR3 is built from 14 residues. The CDR3, as DNA: TGCAGTTTGTTTAGGGACAGGGGCCGGTCACCCCTCCACTTT. Translation: CSLFRDRGRSPLHF.

The chain is built from TRBV2 and TRBJ1-2; maybe TRBD1 (5 bases). In germline, CDR1 is SNHLY, CDR2 FYNNEI. The ends were cut back, 4 bases at V and 1 base at J, with 10 bases in the middle. This CDR3 comprises 14 residues. The chain's CDR3 is CASSGTTNNYGYTF. The CDR3 coding sequence is TGTGCCAGCAGTGGGACAACAAATAACTATGGCTACACCTTC.

This chain uses TRBV5-1 with TRBJ2-5; D is tentatively TRBD1 or TRBD2 (5 bases each). Germline V CDR1 and CDR2: SGHRS, YFSETQ. V dropped 3 bases and J dropped 4 bases, with 16 bases sitting between them. The CDR3 sequence is 15 residues long. CDR3 residues: CASSSPEAGTETQYF. The CDR3 nucleotides are TGCGCCAGCAGCTCGCCGGAGGCCGGGACAGAGACCCAGTACTTC.

The V and J genes are TRBV30 and TRBJ2-7; the D is unclear. Germline CDR1 and CDR2: GTSNPN and SVGIG (reference sequence). V shed 1 base and J shed 2 bases, with 9 bases lying between them. This CDR3 has 13 residues. In nucleotides, the CDR3 is TGTGCCTGGAGTGCCGGCAGTCCCTACGAGCAGTACTTC. It codes for CAWSAGSPYEQYF.

V and J are TRBV29-1 and TRBJ2-3; perhaps TRBD1 as D (5 bases). Germline CDR1 reads SQVTM; CDR2 reads ANQGSEA. The CDR3 loop spans 16 amino acids. The ends were cut back, 3 bases at V and 4 bases at J, with 20 bases in the middle. CDR3 in amino acids: CSVDAFSQGAADTQYF. The CDR3 nucleotides read TGCAGCGTTGATGCGTTTTCGCAGGGTGCGGCAGATACGCAGTATTTT.

The CDR3 loop reads CASSRGFSGPSDTQYF. CDR3 bases: TGCGCCAGCAGCCGAGGTTTCTCGGGGCCAAGCGATACGCAGTATTTT. V gene TRBV4-1 combines with J gene TRBJ2-3; D is perhaps TRBD1 or TRBD2 (5 bases each). CDR1 MGHRA and CDR2 YSYEKL come from the germline V gene. The V end lost 4 bases, the J end lost 6 bases, and 20 bases lay between the germline ends. This CDR3 comprises 16 residues.

The chain has TRBV7-2 and TRBJ1-2, with 10 bases lining up with TRBD1. Trimming removed 0 bases from V and 7 bases from J; junction bases left unmatched: 17. The CDR3 extends over 19 amino acids. In germline, CDR1 is SGHTA, CDR2 FQGNSA. The CDR3 DNA is TGTGCCAGCAGCTTAGCCCTCTCGACAGGGGGCATTCCTATGGGTGGCTACACCTTC. As protein: CASSLALSTGGIPMGGYTF. The variable domain in full, with the rest retrieved from reference TRBV7-2 and TRBJ1-2, is GAGVSQSPSNKVTEKGKDVELRCDPISGHTALYWYRQSLGQGLEFLIYFQGNSAPDKSGLPSDRFSAERTGGSVSTLTIQRTQQEDSAVYLCASSLALSTGGIPMGGYTFGSGTRLTVV.

The chain links TRBV7-2 to TRBJ2-1; TRBD2 is a possible D gene (5 bases). Germline V lookup: CDR1 SGHTA, CDR2 FQGNSA. Deletions cut 1 base from V and 1 base from J, with 11 bases between. The CDR3 has 16 amino acids. Here the CDR3 DNA reads TGTGCCAGCAGCTTAGGTGGACGGGGTTCCTACAATGAGCAGTTCTTC. Its translation is CASSLGGRGSYNEQFF.

V is TRBV2 and J is TRBJ1-6, with TRBD1 matching 7 bases. Germline CDR1 reads SNHLY; CDR2 reads FYNNEI. J lost 7 bases, V lost 6 bases, and 9 bases had no gene match. CDR3 length: 15 residues. CDR3 DNA sequence: TGTGCCAGCAGCGACCGGGACAGACCAAATTCACCCCTCCACTTT. Residues: CASSDRDRPNSPLHF.

This clonotype was found a few times. This chain uses TRBV7-2 with TRBJ1-6; D is unresolved. Germline V gene lookup returns CDR1 SGHTA and CDR2 FQGNSA. V was trimmed by 0 bases and J by 8 bases, leaving 8 bases between them. CDR3 size: 14 residues. Here the CDR3 DNA reads TGTGCCAGCAGCTTAGCCAGGATGGATTCACCCCTCCACTTT. Translation: CASSLARMDSPLHF.

This chain joins TRBV6-5 and TRBJ1-1; 7 nucleotides align to TRBD1. CDR1 and CDR2 from the germline V gene are MNHEY and SVGAGI. Trimming cost V 6 bases and J 2 bases; bases outside gene matches: 3. The CDR3 spans 13 residues. CDR3 sequence: CASRDRVNTEAFF. The DNA of the CDR3 is TGTGCCAGCAGAGACAGGGTTAACACTGAAGCTTTCTTT.

The genes are TRBV5-6 and TRBJ2-2, with 8 bases that match TRBD1. Germline-derived CDR1 and CDR2 are SGHDT and YYEEEE. Unmatched junction bases numbered 9, after V lost 2 bases and J lost 6 bases. This CDR3 has 16 amino acids. CDR3 residues: CASSFRTDRGPGELFF. The CDR3 DNA is TGTGCCAGCAGCTTTCGGACAGACAGGGGACCCGGGGAGCTGTTTTTT.

The V and J genes are TRBV11-2 and TRBJ1-1; unclear D gene. V was shortened by 4 bases and J by 1 base, with 7 bases between the two germline ends. The CDR3 is 13 residues long. Germline loops: CDR1 SGHAT, CDR2 FQNNGV. The CDR3 region has the DNA TGTGCCAGCAGCTCCCTTGCGAACACTGAAGCTTTCTTT. Amino acid sequence: CASSSLANTEAFF.